Shown below are 23 T cell receptor beta chains from a single sample sequenced in a study of monozygotic twins with inflammatory bowel disease. TCRdb re-called the 5' RACE reads; one entry per CDR3 protein, DNA not given. The listing records roughly 320,000 distinct CDR3 sequences. Sequenced: blood. Source of these receptors: a human donor with ulcerative colitis or Crohn's disease, or a healthy co-twin of an affected twin (not recorded which).

The genes are TRBV5-1 and TRBJ2-7. The CDR3 contains 14 residues. Germline V CDR1 and CDR2: SGHRS, YFSETQ. CDR3 region: CASSLEEALYEQYF.

This chain joins TRBV9 and TRBJ1-3. The CDR3 spans 12 residues. Germline CDR1 reads SGDLS; CDR2 reads YYNGEE. The CDR3 here is CASSDLLNTIYF.

This chain joins TRBV12-3 or TRBV12-4 and TRBJ1-5; TCRdb returns TRBD1, unconfirmable since there is no DNA. This CDR3 is built from 15 residues. CDR3 protein: CASSSRGASNQPQHF.

The chain carries TRBV5-6 and TRBJ2-1; TCRdb lists TRBD2, though no DNA is available to test this call. CDR3 length equals 13 residues. CDR1 is SGHDT, CDR2 YYEEEE, per germline. The CDR3 reads CASSFSGSNEQFF.

The chain is built from TRBV24-1 and TRBJ1-5. The germline gives CDR1 KGHDR, CDR2 SFDVKD. CDR3 length: 14 residues. The CDR3 spells CATSGGRADQPQHF.

The chain joins TRBV6-1 to TRBJ2-3; TCRdb returns TRBD1, unconfirmable since there is no DNA. This CDR3 contains 16 residues. CDR1 is MNHNS and CDR2 is SASEGT in the germline V gene. The CDR3 is CASAQVQGRVTDTQYF.

The V call is TRBV2, the J call TRBJ1-3. The CDR3 sequence is 14 residues long. Germline lookup yields CDR1 SNHLY and CDR2 FYNNEI. CDR3 sequence reads: CASSPQTSGNTIYF. Complete variable domain (other parts from reference TRBV2 and TRBJ1-3): EPEVTQTPSHQVTQMGQEVILRCVPISNHLYFYWYRQILGQKVEFLVSFYNNEISEKSEIFDDQFSVERPDGSNFTLKIRSTKLEDSAMYFCASSPQTSGNTIYFGEGSWLTVV.

V is TRBV28 and J is TRBJ2-5. Germline CDR1 MDHEN, CDR2 SYDVKM. This CDR3 comprises 11 residues. The CDR3 spells CASSSWETQYF.

The gene calls are TRBV11-2 and TRBJ2-4; lacking DNA, the TRBD1 call made by TCRdb goes unchecked. Per the germline V gene, CDR1 is SGHAT and CDR2 is FQNNGV. This CDR3 has 17 amino acids. The CDR3 spells CASSFNRDTLAKNIQYF.

This sequence joins TRBV9 and TRBJ1-2. Germline-derived CDR1 and CDR2 are SGDLS and YYNGEE. CDR3 length equals 13 residues. CDR3: CASSVEPFNGYTF.

The chain joins TRBV5-4 to TRBJ2-1; TCRdb gives TRBD2 as the D gene, but with no DNA this cannot be confirmed. Germline CDR1 reads SGHNT; CDR2 reads YYREEE (reference sequence). The CDR3 is 16 residues long. CDR3 amino acids: CASSLLGLAAYNEQFF. The full variable domain, rest sourced from reference TRBV5-4 and TRBJ2-1, is ETGVTQSPTHLIKTRGQQVTLRCSSQSGHNTVSWYQQALGQGPQFIFQYYREEENGRGNFPPRFSGLQFPNYSSELNVNALELDDSALYLCASSLLGLAAYNEQFFGPGTRLTVL.

This chain joins TRBV6-2 or TRBV6-3 and TRBJ2-7; the TCRdb D gene call, TRBD2, has no DNA to confirm it. In germline, CDR1 is MNHEY, CDR2 SVGEGT. The CDR3 is 16 amino acids. The CDR3 sequence is CASSRVGPPLGYEQYF.

The chain employs TRBV15 and TRBJ1-4; TCRdb calls TRBD1, which cannot be checked without DNA. This CDR3 spans 13 amino acids. Germline CDR1 reads LNHNV; CDR2 reads YYDKDF (reference sequence). The CDR3 loop is CATSRSGYEKLFF. The full variable domain, with the rest looked up from reference TRBV15 and TRBJ1-4, is DAMVIQNPRYQVTQFGKPVTLSCSQTLNHNVMYWYQQKSSQAPKLLFHYYDKDFNNEADTPDNFQSRRPNTSFCFLDIRSPGLGDTAMYLCATSRSGYEKLFFGSGTQLSVL.

The CDR3 here is CASSLDRGRPDTQYF. The chain couples TRBV7-2 to TRBJ2-3; TCRdb's D call, TRBD1, is unchecked because there is no DNA. This CDR3 has 15 residues. Germline V gene lookup returns CDR1 SGHTA and CDR2 FQGNSA.

This chain links TRBV19 with TRBJ2-7; TCRdb picks TRBD1, but there is no DNA to check that call. CDR1 LNHDA and CDR2 SQIVND come from the germline V gene (reference sequence). The CDR3 is 14 residues long. CDR3 amino acids: CASSIKRSGDEQYF.

The V and J genes are TRBV5-1 and TRBJ2-7; TCRdb's assignment of TRBD2 cannot be checked, as there is no DNA. Germline V gene lookup returns CDR1 SGHRS and CDR2 YFSETQ. This CDR3 region has 15 residues. The CDR3: CDSGLEGTSSNEQYF.

V is TRBV4-2 and J is TRBJ2-7; TCRdb lists TRBD2, though no DNA is available to test this call. CDR1 LGHNA and CDR2 YNFKEQ come from the germline V gene. The CDR3 covers 16 residues. The CDR3 region is CASSQEPLAGPYEQYF.

The chain recombines TRBV29-1 with TRBJ2-3; without DNA, the TCRdb call of TRBD1 cannot be checked. Germline loops: CDR1 SQVTM, CDR2 ANQGSEA. This CDR3 comprises 15 residues. The CDR3 reads CSGRPGTTSTDTQYF.

The chain couples TRBV10-3 to TRBJ2-7; as DNA is missing, the TRBD1 call by TCRdb cannot be tested. Looked up from germline, CDR1 is ENHRY and CDR2 is SYGVKD. CDR3 length: 15 residues. The CDR3 sequence: CAISEFITGSREQYF.

The chain links TRBV24-1 to TRBJ2-1; there is no DNA to check the TCRdb D call of TRBD2. CDR1 is KGHDR and CDR2 is SFDVKD in the germline V gene. The CDR3 contains 13 residues. This CDR3 reads CATSDPGTSEQFF.

The V and J genes are TRBV4-3 and TRBJ2-2; the TCRdb D gene call, TRBD1, has no DNA to confirm it. The CDR3 is 15 residues long. Per germline, CDR1 LGHNA and CDR2 YSLEER. The CDR3 here is CASSQDRGLTGELFF.

The chain has TRBV4-3 and TRBJ1-2. The CDR3 has 15 residues. Per the germline V gene, CDR1 is LGHNA and CDR2 is YSLEER. CDR3 in amino acids: CASSRSGITNYGYTF.

The V call is TRBV11-2, the J call TRBJ2-4. This CDR3 region has 20 residues. The V gene's germline CDR1 is SGHAT and CDR2 FQNNGV. CDR3 amino acids: CASRIPAFRARFGAKNIQYF.